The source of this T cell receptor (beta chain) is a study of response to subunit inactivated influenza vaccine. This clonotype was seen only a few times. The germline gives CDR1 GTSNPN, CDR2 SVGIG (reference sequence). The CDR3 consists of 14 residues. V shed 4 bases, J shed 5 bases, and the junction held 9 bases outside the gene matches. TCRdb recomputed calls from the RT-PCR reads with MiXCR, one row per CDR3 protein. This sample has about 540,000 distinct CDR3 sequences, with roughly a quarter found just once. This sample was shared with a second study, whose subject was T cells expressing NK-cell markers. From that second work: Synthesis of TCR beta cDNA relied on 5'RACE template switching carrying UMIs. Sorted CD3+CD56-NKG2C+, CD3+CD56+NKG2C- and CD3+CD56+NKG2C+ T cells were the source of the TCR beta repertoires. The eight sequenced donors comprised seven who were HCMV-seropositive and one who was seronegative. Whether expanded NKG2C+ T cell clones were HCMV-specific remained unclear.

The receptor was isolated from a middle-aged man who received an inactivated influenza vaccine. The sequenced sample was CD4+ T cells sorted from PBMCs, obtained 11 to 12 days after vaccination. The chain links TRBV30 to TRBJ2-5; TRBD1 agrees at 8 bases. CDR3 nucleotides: TGTGCCTGGATGTCAGGGGGCGCCGGGGAGACCCAGTACTTC. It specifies CAWMSGGAGETQYF.